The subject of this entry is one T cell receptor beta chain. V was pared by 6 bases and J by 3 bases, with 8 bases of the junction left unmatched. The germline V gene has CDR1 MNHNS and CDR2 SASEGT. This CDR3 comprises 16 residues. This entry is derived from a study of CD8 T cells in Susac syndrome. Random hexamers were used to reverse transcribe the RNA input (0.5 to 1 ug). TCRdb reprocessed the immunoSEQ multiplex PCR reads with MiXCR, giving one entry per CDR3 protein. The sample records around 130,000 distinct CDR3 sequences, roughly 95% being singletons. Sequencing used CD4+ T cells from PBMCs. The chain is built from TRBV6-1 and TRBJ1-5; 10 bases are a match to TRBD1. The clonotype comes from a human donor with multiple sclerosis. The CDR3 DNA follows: TGTGCCAGCAGGATAGGGGACAGGGGTCCCAATCAGCCCCAGCATTTT. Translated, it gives CASRIGDRGPNQPQHF.